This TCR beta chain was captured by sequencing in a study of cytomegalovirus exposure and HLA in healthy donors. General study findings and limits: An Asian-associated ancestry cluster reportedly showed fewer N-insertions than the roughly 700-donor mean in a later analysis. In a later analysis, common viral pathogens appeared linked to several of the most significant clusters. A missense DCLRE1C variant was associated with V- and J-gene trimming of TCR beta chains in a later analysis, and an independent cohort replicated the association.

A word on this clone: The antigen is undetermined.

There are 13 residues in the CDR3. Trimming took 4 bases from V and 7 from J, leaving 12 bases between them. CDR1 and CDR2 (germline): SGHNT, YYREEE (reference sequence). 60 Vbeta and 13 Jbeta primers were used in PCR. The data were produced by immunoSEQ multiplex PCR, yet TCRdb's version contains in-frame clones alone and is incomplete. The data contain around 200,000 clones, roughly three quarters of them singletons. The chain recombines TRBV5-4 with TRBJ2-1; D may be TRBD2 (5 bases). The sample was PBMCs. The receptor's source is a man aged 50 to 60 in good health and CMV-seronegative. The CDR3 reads CASSSPSGNEQFF. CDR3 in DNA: TGTGCCAGCAGCAGCCCCTCGGGGAATGAGCAGTTCTTC.